Presented here are 3 T cell receptor beta chains from one specimen sequenced in a study of regulatory T cells in long-lasting Graves disease. The TCR beta library used iRepertoire HTBI primers with Arm-PCR amplification of CDR3. MiXCR, run by TCRdb on the multiplex PCR reads, gives a single entry per CDR3 protein. The table includes fewer than 450,000 distinct CDR3 sequences, approximately 16% detected once. Time point here: newly diagnosed GD, antithyroid drugs for less than 3 months. PBMC-extracted RNA yielded the TCR library. This sample also appeared in a second study, on T cells in Graves' hyperthyroidism and ophthalmopathy.

The source material was peripheral blood mononuclear cells (PBMCs), sampled at new diagnosis, from a patient treated with antithyroid drugs. The receptor set was obtained from a woman aged 40-49 years with Graves disease.

The chain links TRBV6-2 or TRBV6-3 to TRBJ2-7; D remains ambiguous. Germline values: CDR1 MNHEY, CDR2 SVGEGT. V was trimmed by 2 bases and J by 3 bases, leaving 5 bases between them. This CDR3 is 12 amino acids long. CDR3 loop: CASSYRHYEQYF. CDR3 DNA: TGTGCCAGCAGTTACCGCCACTACGAGCAGTACTTC.

This clonotype was found many times. In DNA, the CDR3 is TGTGCCAGCTCAGGCGGGAGTCGTGGTGCGGCCTACAATGAGCAGTTCTTC. Its translation is CASSGGSRGAAYNEQFF. This chain connects TRBV6-2 or TRBV6-3 to TRBJ2-1; 7 bases are shared with TRBD2. Germline lookup yields CDR1 MNHEY and CDR2 SVGEGT. The J segment lost 2 bases and the V segment lost 8 bases, leaving 15 bases of the junction unmatched. This CDR3 has 17 residues.

The V and J genes are TRBV19 and TRBJ2-2; no reliable D call. Germline loops: CDR1 LNHDA, CDR2 SQIVND (reference sequence). The CDR3 has 13 residues. V shed 3 bases and J shed 6 bases, with 8 bases lying between them. This CDR3 is CASSIVSAGELFF. Written as DNA, the CDR3 is TGTGCCAGTAGTATCGTTTCTGCCGGGGAGCTGTTTTTT.